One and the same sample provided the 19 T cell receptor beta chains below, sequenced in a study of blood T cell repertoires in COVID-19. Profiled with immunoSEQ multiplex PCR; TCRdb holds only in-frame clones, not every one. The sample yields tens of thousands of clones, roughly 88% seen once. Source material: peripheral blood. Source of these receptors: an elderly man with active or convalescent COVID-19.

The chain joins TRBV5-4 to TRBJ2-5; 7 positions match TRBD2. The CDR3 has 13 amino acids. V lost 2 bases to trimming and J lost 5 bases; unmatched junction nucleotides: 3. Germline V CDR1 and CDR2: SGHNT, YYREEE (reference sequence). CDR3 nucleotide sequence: TGTGCCAGCAGCTTTGGGGGAGGGGAGACCCAGTACTTC. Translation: CASSFGGGETQYF.

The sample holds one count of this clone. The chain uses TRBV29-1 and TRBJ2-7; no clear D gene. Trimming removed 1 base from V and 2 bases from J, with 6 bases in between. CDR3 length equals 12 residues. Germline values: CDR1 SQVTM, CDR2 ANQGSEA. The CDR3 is CSVEVNTYEQYF. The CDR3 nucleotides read TGCAGCGTTGAAGTCAACACCTACGAGCAGTACTTC.

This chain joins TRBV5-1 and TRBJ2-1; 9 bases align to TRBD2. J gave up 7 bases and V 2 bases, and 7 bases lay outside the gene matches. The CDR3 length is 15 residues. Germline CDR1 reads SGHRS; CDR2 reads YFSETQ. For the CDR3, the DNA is TGCGCCAGCAGCTTTCTAGCGGGGAGATGGAATGAGCAGTTCTTC. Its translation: CASSFLAGRWNEQFF.

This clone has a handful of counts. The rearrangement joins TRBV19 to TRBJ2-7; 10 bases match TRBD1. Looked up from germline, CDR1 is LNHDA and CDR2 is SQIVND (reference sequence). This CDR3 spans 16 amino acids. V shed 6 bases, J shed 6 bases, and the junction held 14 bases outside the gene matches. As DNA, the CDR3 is TGTGCCAGTAGGGAATCAGGACAGGGGGTGCCCTTCGAGCAGTACTTC. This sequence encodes CASRESGQGVPFEQYF.

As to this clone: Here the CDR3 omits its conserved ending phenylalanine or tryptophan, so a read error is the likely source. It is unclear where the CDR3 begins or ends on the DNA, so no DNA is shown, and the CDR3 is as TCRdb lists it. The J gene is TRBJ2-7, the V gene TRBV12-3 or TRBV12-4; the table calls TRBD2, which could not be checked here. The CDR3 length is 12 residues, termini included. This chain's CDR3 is CASTPSPSGVYL.

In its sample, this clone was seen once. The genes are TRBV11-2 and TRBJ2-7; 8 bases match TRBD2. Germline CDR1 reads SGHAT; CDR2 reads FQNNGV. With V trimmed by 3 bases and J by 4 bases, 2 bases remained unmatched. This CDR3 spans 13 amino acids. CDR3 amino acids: CASSFGGVYEQYF. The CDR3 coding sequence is TGTGCCAGCAGCTTCGGGGGGGTATACGAGCAGTACTTC.

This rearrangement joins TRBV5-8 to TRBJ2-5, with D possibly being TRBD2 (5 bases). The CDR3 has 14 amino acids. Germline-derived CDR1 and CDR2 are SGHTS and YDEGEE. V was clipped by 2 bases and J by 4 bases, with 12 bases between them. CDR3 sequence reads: CASSFKLEVETQYF. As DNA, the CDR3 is TGTGCCAGCAGCTTTAAGCTGGAGGTAGAGACCCAGTACTTC.

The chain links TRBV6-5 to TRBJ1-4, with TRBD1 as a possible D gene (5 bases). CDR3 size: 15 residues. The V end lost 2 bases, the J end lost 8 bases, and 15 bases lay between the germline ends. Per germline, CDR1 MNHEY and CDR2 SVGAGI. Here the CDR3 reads CASSYIRPGREKLFF. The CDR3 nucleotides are TGTGCCAGCAGTTACATTCGCCCAGGGAGGGAAAAACTGTTTTTT.

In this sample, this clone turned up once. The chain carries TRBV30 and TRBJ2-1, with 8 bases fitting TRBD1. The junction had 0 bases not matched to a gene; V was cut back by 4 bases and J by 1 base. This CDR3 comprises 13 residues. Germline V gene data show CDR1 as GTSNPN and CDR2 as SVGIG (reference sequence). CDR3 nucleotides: TGTGCCTGGAACAGGGGGTCCTACAATGAGCAGTTCTTC. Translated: CAWNRGSYNEQFF.

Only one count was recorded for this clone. This chain's CDR3 is CASSPSGTSYNEQFF. DNA for the CDR3: TGTGCCAGCAGTCCCTCGGGGACTTCCTACAATGAGCAGTTCTTC. V and J are TRBV6-2 or TRBV6-3 and TRBJ2-1, with D possibly being TRBD2 (6 bases). V was pared by 5 bases and J by 1 base, with 12 bases between. This CDR3 has 15 amino acids. Germline V gives CDR1 MNHEY, CDR2 SVGEGT.

Here the CDR3 DNA reads TGTGCCAGCAGCTTGGATGGGACGGAGGGGCGATTTGGCTACACCTTC. Translated, it gives CASSLDGTEGRFGYTF. The rearrangement uses TRBV5-4 and TRBJ1-2, with D perhaps matching TRBD1 (5 bases). Germline CDR1 SGHNT, CDR2 YYREEE (reference sequence). Trimming shortened V by 0 bases and J by 7 bases, and 19 bases separated the two germline ends. The CDR3 loop spans 16 amino acids. Supplemented by reference TRBV5-4 and TRBJ1-2, the full variable domain reads ETGVTQSPTHLIKTRGQQVTLRCSSQSGHNTVSWYQQALGQGPQFIFQYYREEENGRGNFPPRFSGLQFPNYSSELNVNALELDDSALYLCASSLDGTEGRFGYTFGSGTRLTVV.

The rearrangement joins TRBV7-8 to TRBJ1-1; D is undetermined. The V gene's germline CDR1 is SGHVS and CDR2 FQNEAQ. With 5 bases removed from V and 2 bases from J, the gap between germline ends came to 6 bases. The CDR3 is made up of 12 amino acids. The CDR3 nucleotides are TGTGCCAGCAGCCGTTTAAACACTGAAGCTTTCTTT. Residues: CASSRLNTEAFF.

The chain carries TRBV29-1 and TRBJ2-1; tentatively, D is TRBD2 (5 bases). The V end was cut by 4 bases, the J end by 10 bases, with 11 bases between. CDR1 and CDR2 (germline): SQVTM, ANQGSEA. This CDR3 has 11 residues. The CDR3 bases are TGCAGCGTTGGACGGGGTGCGGAGCAGTTCTTC. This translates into CSVGRGAEQFF.

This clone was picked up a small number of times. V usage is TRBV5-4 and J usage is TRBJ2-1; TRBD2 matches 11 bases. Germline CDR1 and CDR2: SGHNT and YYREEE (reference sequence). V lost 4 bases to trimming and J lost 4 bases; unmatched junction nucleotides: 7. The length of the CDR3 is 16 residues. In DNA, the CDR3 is TGTGCCAGCAGCCTCCCCGGGACTAGCGGTTACAATGAGCAGTTCTTC. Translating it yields CASSLPGTSGYNEQFF. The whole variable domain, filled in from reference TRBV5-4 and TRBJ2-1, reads ETGVTQSPTHLIKTRGQQVTLRCSSQSGHNTVSWYQQALGQGPQFIFQYYREEENGRGNFPPRFSGLQFPNYSSELNVNALELDDSALYLCASSLPGTSGYNEQFFGPGTRLTVL.

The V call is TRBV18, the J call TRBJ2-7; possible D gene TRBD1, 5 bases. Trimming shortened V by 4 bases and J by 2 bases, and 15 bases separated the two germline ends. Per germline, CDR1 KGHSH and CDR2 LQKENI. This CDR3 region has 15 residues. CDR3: CASSRYRTDTYEQYF. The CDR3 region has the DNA TGTGCCAGCTCACGCTACCGGACGGACACCTACGAGCAGTACTTC.

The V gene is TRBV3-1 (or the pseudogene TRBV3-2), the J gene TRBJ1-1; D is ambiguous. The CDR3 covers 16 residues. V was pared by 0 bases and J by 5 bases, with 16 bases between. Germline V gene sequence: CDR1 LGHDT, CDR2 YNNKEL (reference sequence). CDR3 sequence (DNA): TGTGCCAGCAGCCAAGAGATTGGCCCGTCTCAAACTGAAGCTTTCTTT. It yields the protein CASSQEIGPSQTEAFF.

Here the CDR3 reads CASSSLSEQFF. The CDR3 bases are TGTGCCAGCAGCTCCCTCAGTGAGCAGTTCTTC. J is TRBJ2-1 and V is TRBV7-6; D is unresolved. Germline CDR1 SGHVS, CDR2 FNYEAQ. V lost 4 bases, J lost 9 bases, and 7 bases lay in between. The length of the CDR3 is 11 residues.

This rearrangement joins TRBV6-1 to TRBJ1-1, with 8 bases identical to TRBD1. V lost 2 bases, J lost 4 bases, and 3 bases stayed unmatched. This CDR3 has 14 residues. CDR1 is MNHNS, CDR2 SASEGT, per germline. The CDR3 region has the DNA TGTGCCAGCAGTGAAACAGGGGGGGGCACTGAAGCTTTCTTT. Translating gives CASSETGGGTEAFF.

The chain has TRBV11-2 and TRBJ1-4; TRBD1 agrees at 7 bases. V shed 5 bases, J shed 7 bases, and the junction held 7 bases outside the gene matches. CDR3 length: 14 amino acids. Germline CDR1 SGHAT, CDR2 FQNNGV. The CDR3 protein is CASSVRQGGEKLFF. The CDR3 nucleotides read TGTGCCAGCAGCGTCCGACAGGGTGGTGAAAAACTGTTTTTT.